The T cell receptor (beta chain) under discussion was sequenced for a study of cytomegalovirus exposure and HLA in healthy donors. The CDR3 consists of 16 residues. Trimming cost V 1 base and J 2 bases; bases outside gene matches: 8. CDR1 is SGHVS, CDR2 FQNEAQ, per germline. The PCR was carried out with 60 Vbeta primers and 13 Jbeta primers. Repertoires were generated with immunoSEQ multiplex PCR, while TCRdb's copy carries only in-frame clones and drops some. The sample includes approximately 150,000 clones, roughly 80% of them seen just once. A remark on this clone: Its cognate antigen is unknown.

Study observations and caveats: In a later analysis, most CMV-associated TCR beta chains appeared HLA-restricted.

The J gene is TRBJ2-7, the V gene TRBV7-8; 7 nucleotides line up with TRBD2. Sequenced sample: PBMCs. The sequence was obtained from a male donor in good health and CMV-seronegative. The CDR3 here is CASSLGGGPGTYEQYF. CDR3 in DNA: TGTGCCAGCAGCTTAGGGGGAGGGCCGGGAACCTACGAGCAGTACTTC.